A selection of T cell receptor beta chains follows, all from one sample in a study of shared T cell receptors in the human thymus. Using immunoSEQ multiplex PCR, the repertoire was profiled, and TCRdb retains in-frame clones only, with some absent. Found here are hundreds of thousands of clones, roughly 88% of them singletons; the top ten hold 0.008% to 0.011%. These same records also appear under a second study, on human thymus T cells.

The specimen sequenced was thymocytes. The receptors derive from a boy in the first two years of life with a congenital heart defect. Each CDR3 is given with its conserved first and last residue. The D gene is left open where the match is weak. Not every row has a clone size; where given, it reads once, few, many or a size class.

cdr3_nt: TGTGCCAGCAGATACGACAGGGTTAGCAATCAGCCCCAGCATTTT; cdr3_aa: CASRYDRVSNQPQHF; j_call: TRBJ1-5; v_call: TRBV5-6; d_call: TRBD1; clone_size: .
cdr3_nt: TGTGCCAGCTCACGGGACTCCACCAGCTCCTACAATGAGCAGTTCTTC; cdr3_aa: CASSRDSTSSYNEQFF; j_call: TRBJ2-1; v_call: TRBV18; d_call: .; clone_size: .
cdr3_nt: TGTGCCAGCAGCTTAAAGCCTGGTTGGCAGGGTAACTATGGCTACACCTTC; cdr3_aa: CASSLKPGWQGNYGYTF; j_call: TRBJ1-2; v_call: TRBV11-3; d_call: .; clone_size: few
cdr3_nt: TGTGCCAGCAGTAATACCAGGGGGAGTAACACTGAAGCTTTCTTT; cdr3_aa: CASSNTRGSNTEAFF; j_call: TRBJ1-1; v_call: TRBV28; d_call: TRBD1; clone_size: .
cdr3_nt: TGCGCCAGCAGCCAAGAGACTAGCGGGAGGGCCCCCTACAATGAGCAGTTCTTC; cdr3_aa: CASSQETSGRAPYNEQFF; j_call: TRBJ2-1; v_call: TRBV4-3; d_call: TRBD2; clone_size: .
cdr3_nt: TGTGCCAGCAGCTCCCAGGTAGCGGGAGGGCCGCGGACCGGGGAGCTGTTTTTT; cdr3_aa: CASSSQVAGGPRTGELFF; j_call: TRBJ2-2; v_call: TRBV5-4; d_call: TRBD2; clone_size: .
cdr3_nt: TGTGCCAGCAGTCCCGTAGACTCTGGGGCCAACGTCCTGACTTTC; cdr3_aa: CASSPVDSGANVLTF; j_call: TRBJ2-6; v_call: TRBV2; d_call: .; clone_size: once
cdr3_nt: TGCAGCGTTGAAGAGCTATCCAACCGCAATTACGAGCAGTACTTC; cdr3_aa: CSVEELSNRNYEQYF; j_call: TRBJ2-7; v_call: TRBV29-1; d_call: .; clone_size: .
cdr3_nt: TGCGCCAGCAGCCACAGGGGGCTAGGGATGAACACTGAAGCTTTCTTT; cdr3_aa: CASSHRGLGMNTEAFF; j_call: TRBJ1-1; v_call: TRBV5-1; d_call: TRBD1; clone_size: .
cdr3_nt: TGTGCTAGTGGTCTCTGGACAGAGGCCGGCTCCTACGAGCAGTACTTC; cdr3_aa: CASGLWTEAGSYEQYF; j_call: TRBJ2-7; v_call: TRBV12-5; d_call: .; clone_size: .
cdr3_nt: TGTGCCAGCAGCGTAGATCTTCAGTCAGGGACAGCGGCAAACTTGGAAAAACTGTTTTTT; cdr3_aa: CASSVDLQSGTAANLEKLFF; j_call: TRBJ1-4; v_call: TRBV9; d_call: TRBD1; clone_size: .
cdr3_nt: TGTGCCAGCAGCCCGGGACTAGCGGGAGCAGATACGCAGTATTTT; cdr3_aa: CASSPGLAGADTQYF; j_call: TRBJ2-3; v_call: TRBV11-3; d_call: TRBD2; clone_size: .
cdr3_nt: TGTGCCAGCAGAGCGTCCCGGGGGAGAAACACCATATATTTT; cdr3_aa: CASRASRGRNTIYF; j_call: TRBJ1-3; v_call: TRBV6-1; d_call: .; clone_size: .
cdr3_nt: TGTGCCAGCAGCGTAGGGCAACCCCCCTACGAGCAGTACTTC; cdr3_aa: CASSVGQPPYEQYF; j_call: TRBJ2-7; v_call: TRBV9; d_call: .; clone_size: .
cdr3_nt: TGTGCCACCAGCAGCCGATGGACAGGTTATTCCGCCGATGGCTACACCTTC; cdr3_aa: CATSSRWTGYSADGYTF; j_call: TRBJ1-2; v_call: TRBV15; d_call: TRBD1; clone_size: .
cdr3_nt: TGTGCCAGCAGAAGGGGACTAGCGGGAGGGTTAGATACGCAGTATTTT; cdr3_aa: CASRRGLAGGLDTQYF; j_call: TRBJ2-3; v_call: TRBV27; d_call: TRBD2; clone_size: .